The rows below give T cell receptor beta chains drawn from one sample of a study of Ad26.COV2.S vaccination and SARS-CoV-2 variants. Sequencing was performed with immunoSEQ multiplex PCR; in TCRdb, only in-frame clones are kept and a portion is missing. In the table there are around 400,000 clones, about 88% of which are singletons. The material sequenced was peripheral blood, taken in a trial of Ad26.COV2.S vaccine versus placebo. All receptors derive from a person between 18 and 59 years old who received the Ad26.COV2.S COVID-19 vaccine or a placebo. The CDR3 runs from the conserved cysteine through the conserved F or W. D genes are given only for firm matches. Clone size is not always given. Where it is, it says once, few, many or a class for expanded clones.

>TRBV30|-|-|TRBJ1-5
TGTGCCTGGAGTGGGGGGGACAATCAGCCCCAGCATTTT
CAWSGGDNQPQHF
>TRBV18|-|TRBD2|TRBJ2-5
TGTGCCAGCTCAACTGGGACTAGTTCCGAGACCCAGTACTTC
CASSTGTSSETQYF
>TRBV18|-|-|TRBJ2-3
TGTGCCAGTTCGGCGGAGAGAGATACGCAGTATTTT
CASSAERDTQYF
>TRBV13|once|TRBD2|TRBJ2-3
TGTGCCAGCAGCCCCAACTGGGACTATACAGATACGCAGTATTTT
CASSPNWDYTDTQYF
>TRBV30|-|-|TRBJ1-2
TGTGCCTGGAGTCTAGGCTATGGCTACACCTTC
CAWSLGYGYTF
>TRBV29-1|-|-|TRBJ1-2
TGCAGCGCTTGGACGGTACTTTATGGCTACACCTTC
CSAWTVLYGYTF
>TRBV11-2|-|-|TRBJ2-3
TGTGCCAGCAGCTCCCGCGGGGGCTCGGATACGCAGTATTTT
CASSSRGGSDTQYF
>TRBV2|once|-|TRBJ2-1
TGTGCCAGCACCCCCCCGGGACTCAGCAATGAGCAGTTCTTC
CASTPPGLSNEQFF
>TRBV13|many|TRBD1|TRBJ1-1
TGTGCCAGCAGCAACAGGGGTGAGAAGAACACTGAAGCTTTCTTT
CASSNRGEKNTEAFF
>TRBV12-3/TRBV12-4|-|-|TRBJ1-2
TGTGCCAGCCAGGGAGGCAACTATGGCTACACCTTC
CASQGGNYGYTF
>TRBV9|-|TRBD1|TRBJ2-7
TGTGCCAGCAGCAAGAGACAGGGGGCCTACGAGCAGTACTTC
CASSKRQGAYEQYF
>TRBV6-6|-|-|TRBJ2-2
TGTGCCAGCAGTTATGACGAGAACACCGGGGAGCTGTTTTTT
CASSYDENTGELFF
>TRBV11-2|-|TRBD1|TRBJ2-5
TGTGCCAGCAGCCCGCGGACAGGGGGCAGAGAGACCCAGTACTTC
CASSPRTGGRETQYF
>TRBV6-2/TRBV6-3|few|-|TRBJ2-1
TGTGCCAGCACCCCCGGGTCCGCCCCCTACAATGAGCAGTTCTTC
CASTPGSAPYNEQFF
>TRBV19|-|TRBD1|TRBJ1-1
TGTGCCAGTAGTCGCGTCGGACAGGTGAACACTGAAGCTTTCTTT
CASSRVGQVNTEAFF
>TRBV4-2|-|-|TRBJ2-3
TGTGCCAGCAGCCAAGGAGAGGGTATGCCCACAGATACGCAGTATTTT
CASSQGEGMPTDTQYF
>TRBV7-2|-|TRBD2|TRBJ2-7
TGTGCCAGCAGCTCGACTAGCGGGTCGGGGTACGAGCAGTACTTC
CASSSTSGSGYEQYF
>TRBV7-3|-|TRBD2|TRBJ2-1
TGTGCCAGCAGCTTGACTCGACTAGCGGAGTCTCCCAATGAGCAGTTCTTC
CASSLTRLAESPNEQFF
>TRBV30|-|-|TRBJ1-2
TGTGCCTGGAGTGTAAGACGAGACTATGGCTACACCTTC
CAWSVRRDYGYTF
>TRBV7-9|once|-|TRBJ1-1
TGTGCCAGCAGCAACTATGACGCGGGTACTGAAGCTTTCTTT
CASSNYDAGTEAFF
>TRBV30|-|-|TRBJ1-1
TGTGCCTGGAGAAGGGACATCAGCACTGAAGCTTTCTTT
CAWRRDISTEAFF
>TRBV10-3|-|-|TRBJ2-5
TGTGCCATTGATAGTGGAGGGGAGACCCAGTACTTC
CAIDSGGETQYF
>TRBV7-7|-|-|TRBJ2-1
TGTGCTAGCAGCCCCACGGAGGTCGGTGAGCAGTTCTTC
CASSPTEVGEQFF
>TRBV29-1|-|-|TRBJ2-1
TGCAGCGTTGTGTTAGCCCAAACTCGGAATGAGCAGTTCTTC
CSVVLAQTRNEQFF
>TRBV6-6|few|TRBD1|TRBJ2-3
TGTGCCAGCAGTCCTAACAGGGGTCCTAGCACAGATACGCAGTATTTT
CASSPNRGPSTDTQYF
>TRBV18|-|-|TRBJ1-1
TGTGCCAGCTCACCACTGCCAGGGGAGAACACTGAAGCTTTCTTT
CASSPLPGENTEAFF
>TRBV7-8|-|TRBD1|TRBJ1-1
TGTGCCAGCAGGCTTAGTGGTCCGGCAGGGGGGTACACTGAAGCTTTCTTT
CASRLSGPAGGYTEAFF
>TRBV6-6|-|TRBD1|TRBJ2-1
TGTGCCAGCAGTAAGCCCCGGGACAGCTACAATGAGCAGTTCTTC
CASSKPRDSYNEQFF
>TRBV18|few|-|TRBJ1-5
TGTGCCAGCTCACCTGGATCTTCAGCGGGGGCGCGGAGTCAGCCCCAGCATTTT
CASSPGSSAGARSQPQHF
>TRBV9|-|TRBD2|TRBJ2-5
TGTGCCAGCGGGGGAGAGCGGGAAGGAGAAGAGACCCAGTACTTC
CASGGEREGEETQYF
>TRBV3-1/TRBV3-2|once|TRBD1|TRBJ1-3
TGTGCCAGCAGCCAGGACAGGGTCGCTGGAAACACCATATATTTT
CASSQDRVAGNTIYF
>TRBV6-6|few|-|TRBJ1-2
TGTGCCAGCAATCGGGGATATGACTATGGCTACACCTTC
CASNRGYDYGYTF
>TRBV12-3/TRBV12-4|-|TRBD1|TRBJ2-7
TGTGCCAGCAGTACCCGACAGGGGGCGCAGTACTTC
CASSTRQGAQYF
>TRBV6-2/TRBV6-3|-|TRBD2|TRBJ2-3
TGTGCCAGCAGTCCCGGACTAGCGGGAGGCACAGATACGCAGTATTTT
CASSPGLAGGTDTQYF
>TRBV4-1|-|TRBD1|TRBJ1-5
TGCGCCAGCAGCCAAGACAAATTCGGAACAGGGGCCCAGCCCCAGCATTTT
CASSQDKFGTGAQPQHF
>TRBV5-1|-|TRBD2|TRBJ2-7
TGCGCCAGCAGCTTGGGACTAGCGGGAGTGACCACCTACGAGCAGTACTTC
CASSLGLAGVTTYEQYF
>TRBV19|few|-|TRBJ1-5
TGTGCCAGTAGTATCACAGGGATTGGCAATCAGCCCCAGCATTTT
CASSITGIGNQPQHF
>TRBV28|-|-|TRBJ2-7
TGTGCCAGCAACATAGGCCCCTACGAGCAGTACTTC
CASNIGPYEQYF
>TRBV6-1|once|-|TRBJ2-7
TGTGCCAGCAGTGAAGAGGGAAGCACGTCTGACGAGCAGTACTTC
CASSEEGSTSDEQYF
>TRBV15|few|-|TRBJ1-5
TGTGCCACCAGCAGAGGTAGGGGTGGGCAGCCCCAGCATTTT
CATSRGRGGQPQHF
>TRBV10-3|-|-|TRBJ1-1
TGTGCCATCAGGGGGACGCTAGACGGTGAAGCTTTCTTT
CAIRGTLDGEAFF
>TRBV24-1|-|-|TRBJ2-3
TGTGCCACCAGTGATGTACCCCCCAGGGTTTACACAGATACGCAGTATTTT
CATSDVPPRVYTDTQYF
>TRBV6-4|once|TRBD2|TRBJ2-3
TGTGCCAGCAGTACCGGGACTAGCGGTATTACAGATACGCAGTATTTT
CASSTGTSGITDTQYF
>TRBV5-5|-|-|TRBJ2-1
TGTGCCAGCAGCTTGCTAGTGCTCAATGAGCAGTTCTTC
CASSLLVLNEQFF
>TRBV4-3|-|-|TRBJ1-1
TGCGCCAGCAGCCAAGAGGACAGGAACACTGAAGCTTTCTTT
CASSQEDRNTEAFF
>TRBV7-9|-|-|TRBJ1-1
TGTGCCAGCAGCCCCCTCCCGAACACTGAAGCTTTCTTT
CASSPLPNTEAFF
>TRBV7-2|-|TRBD1|TRBJ1-1
TGTGCCAGCAGCTTAGAGAGGGGGCAGTTCGGGACTGAAGCTTTCTTT
CASSLERGQFGTEAFF
>TRBV3-1/TRBV3-2|-|TRBD1|TRBJ1-4
TGTGCCAGCAGCCAGGGAGCTTTCCGGGACAGGTCTGAAAAACTGTTTTTT
CASSQGAFRDRSEKLFF
>TRBV6-1|-|TRBD2|TRBJ2-3
TGTGCCAGCAGTGAGTCCTGGGGGGGGTCAGATACGCAGTATTTT
CASSESWGGSDTQYF
>TRBV12-3/TRBV12-4|-|TRBD1|TRBJ2-7
TGTGCCAGCAGTCATGGGACAGGAGGAAAGCAGTACTTC
CASSHGTGGKQYF
>TRBV11-3|-|-|TRBJ2-2
TGTGCCAGCAGCTTAGCACAGTTCGCGAACACCGGGGAGCTGTTTTTT
CASSLAQFANTGELFF
>TRBV5-6|-|TRBD1|TRBJ2-7
TGTGCCAGCAGCAGTACCGGGACAGGATATTACGAGCAGTACTTC
CASSSTGTGYYEQYF
>TRBV5-4|-|TRBD2|TRBJ2-3
TGTGCCAGCAGCTTGTGGGGGGGGGACACAGATACGCAGTATTTT
CASSLWGGDTDTQYF
>TRBV6-5|-|-|TRBJ2-2
TGTGCCAGCAGTCCCGGGCGGGCGGTCGGGGAGCTGTTTTTT
CASSPGRAVGELFF
>TRBV19|-|-|TRBJ2-3
TGTGCCAGTAGTATAGGGTTTATGGACAGTCCACCCACAGATACGCAGTATTTT
CASSIGFMDSPPTDTQYF
>TRBV9|once|TRBD1|TRBJ2-3
TGTGCCAGCAGCGTAGGGGTAGGGGGCGGCGCGCAAGGCGGTACGCAGTATTTT
CASSVGVGGGAQGGTQYF
>TRBV30|-|TRBD2|TRBJ2-2
TGTGCCTGGAGTGTCACCCGCCAGACTAGCCCGAACACCGGGGAGCTGTTTTTT
CAWSVTRQTSPNTGELFF
>TRBV21-1|-|-|TRBJ2-1
TGTGCCCCCGGGGGTCTTGGACGCTGCCGCCACAATGAGCAGTTCTTC
CAPGGLGRCRHNEQFF
>TRBV30|-|-|TRBJ2-7
TGTGCCTGGAGTGTAGGGCGCTACGAGCAGTACTTC
CAWSVGRYEQYF
>TRBV23-1|-|-|TRBJ1-1
TGCGCCAGCAGTCATGGGAATTTGGACACTGAAGCTTTCTTT
CASSHGNLDTEAFF